Listed below are T cell receptor beta chains from one sample, sequenced in a study of T-cell reconstitution after alpha-beta-depleted transplantation in children. TCRdb recomputed calls from the PCR reads with MiXCR, one row per CDR3 protein. The sample comprises about 200,000 distinct CDR3 sequences, approximately 6% of which are singletons, and about 4.3% rests with the top ten. The sequencing used PBMCs, collected before TCRalphabeta/CD19-depleted stem cell transplant. All receptors derive from a girl in the first two years of life with combined immunodeficiency, due to receive a stem cell transplant. Each CDR3 is given with its conserved first and last residue. Each record gives: clone size, V gene, D gene, J gene, CDR3 DNA, CDR3 protein. The D gene is left open where the match is weak. Some rows have no size entry. The others give once, few or many, or a class for an expanded clone.

abundance: few; v_gene: TRBV28; d_gene: TRBD2; j_gene: TRBJ2-1; CDR3nt: TGTGCCAGCAGTTCGACCGACGGCCCCACTAGCGGGAGGGACAATGAGCAGTTCTTC; CDR3aa: CASSSTDGPTSGRDNEQFF
abundance: many; v_gene: TRBV7-9; d_gene: -; j_gene: TRBJ2-5; CDR3nt: TGTGCCAGCAGCCAAAGTCAGGTTCAAGAGACCCAGTACTTC; CDR3aa: CASSQSQVQETQYF
abundance: many; v_gene: TRBV5-6; d_gene: TRBD2; j_gene: TRBJ2-7; CDR3nt: TGTGCCAGCAGCTTGGACCTAGCGGGAGAAGGCGAGCAGTACTTC; CDR3aa: CASSLDLAGEGEQYF
abundance: many; v_gene: TRBV27; d_gene: TRBD1; j_gene: TRBJ2-1; CDR3nt: TGTGCCAGCACCTCGGGGACAGGGGCCTACAATGAGCAGTTCTTC; CDR3aa: CASTSGTGAYNEQFF
abundance: many; v_gene: TRBV12-3/TRBV12-4; d_gene: TRBD1; j_gene: TRBJ1-4; CDR3nt: TGTGCCAGCAGATCACCGGGACAGGCTGAAAAACTGTTTTTT; CDR3aa: CASRSPGQAEKLFF
abundance: few; v_gene: TRBV2; d_gene: -; j_gene: TRBJ2-4; CDR3nt: TGTGCCACAAGACAGGTTCTAGCCAAAAACATTCAGTACTTC; CDR3aa: CATRQVLAKNIQYF
abundance: many; v_gene: TRBV19; d_gene: -; j_gene: TRBJ1-5; CDR3nt: TGTGCCAGTAGTATTATTCAGGGTGGACAGCCCCAGCATTTT; CDR3aa: CASSIIQGGQPQHF
abundance: many; v_gene: TRBV5-1; d_gene: TRBD2; j_gene: TRBJ2-3; CDR3nt: TGCGCCAGCAGCTTGGATCCTAGCGGGTCTAGCACAGATACGCAGTATTTT; CDR3aa: CASSLDPSGSSTDTQYF
abundance: many; v_gene: TRBV5-1; d_gene: -; j_gene: TRBJ2-2; CDR3nt: TGCGCCAGCAGCTTCTTGGGGGCGAGTGACTTCACCGGGGAGCTGTTTTTT; CDR3aa: CASSFLGASDFTGELFF
abundance: many; v_gene: TRBV2; d_gene: -; j_gene: TRBJ2-1; CDR3nt: TGTGCCAGCAGGGGGACTGGTTCCTACAATGAGCAGTTCTTC; CDR3aa: CASRGTGSYNEQFF
abundance: many; v_gene: TRBV7-2; d_gene: -; j_gene: TRBJ2-1; CDR3nt: TGTGCCAGCAGCCAACGCCGGGACCCTAACAATGAGCAGTTCTTC; CDR3aa: CASSQRRDPNNEQFF
abundance: few; v_gene: TRBV4-3; d_gene: -; j_gene: TRBJ1-6; CDR3nt: TGCGCCAGCAGCCAAGAATCCATCGGGGGCGATTCACCCCTCCACTTT; CDR3aa: CASSQESIGGDSPLHF
abundance: many; v_gene: TRBV27; d_gene: -; j_gene: TRBJ1-5; CDR3nt: TGTGCCAGCAGGGATATTGGAGGGGTTCAGCCCCAGCATTTT; CDR3aa: CASRDIGGVQPQHF
abundance: many; v_gene: TRBV10-3; d_gene: -; j_gene: TRBJ2-1; CDR3nt: TGTGCCATCCGTAGAGGACAGTTCAATGAGCAGTTCTTC; CDR3aa: CAIRRGQFNEQFF
abundance: many; v_gene: TRBV12-3/TRBV12-4; d_gene: -; j_gene: TRBJ2-1; CDR3nt: TGTGCCAGCTTGGGTAGTTTTGATGAGCAGTTCTTC; CDR3aa: CASLGSFDEQFF
abundance: many; v_gene: TRBV15; d_gene: -; j_gene: TRBJ2-1; CDR3nt: TGTGCCACCAGCAGACTCCACTATGAGCAGTTCTTC; CDR3aa: CATSRLHYEQFF
abundance: many; v_gene: TRBV12-3/TRBV12-4; d_gene: -; j_gene: TRBJ2-1; CDR3nt: TGTGCCAGCAGTGCCGGGACTCCCTACTACAATGAGCAGTTCTTC; CDR3aa: CASSAGTPYYNEQFF
abundance: many; v_gene: TRBV11-2; d_gene: -; j_gene: TRBJ2-3; CDR3nt: TGTGCCAGCAGCTTAGCACTAGCCTCGAAAGCAGATACGCAGTATTTT; CDR3aa: CASSLALASKADTQYF
abundance: many; v_gene: TRBV28; d_gene: -; j_gene: TRBJ2-4; CDR3nt: TGTGCCAGCAGTTCCCCAAATGAAAACATTCAGTACTTC; CDR3aa: CASSSPNENIQYF
abundance: many; v_gene: TRBV29-1; d_gene: -; j_gene: TRBJ1-2; CDR3nt: TGCAGCGTTGAAGATCAGAGGGGAGCTGGCTACACCTTC; CDR3aa: CSVEDQRGAGYTF
abundance: many; v_gene: TRBV12-3/TRBV12-4; d_gene: -; j_gene: TRBJ2-1; CDR3nt: TGTGCCCCTGCGAACAGGGCCCTCTCCTGCTCCTACAATGAGCAGTTCTTC; CDR3aa: CAPANRALSCSYNEQFF
abundance: many; v_gene: TRBV29-1; d_gene: TRBD1; j_gene: TRBJ1-2; CDR3nt: TGCAGCGCCCCGGGACAGAACTATGGCTACACCTTC; CDR3aa: CSAPGQNYGYTF
abundance: many; v_gene: TRBV7-8; d_gene: -; j_gene: TRBJ2-5; CDR3nt: TGTGCCAGCAGCCGGACGGCGAGTGAAGAGACCCAGTACTTC; CDR3aa: CASSRTASEETQYF
abundance: many; v_gene: TRBV4-1; d_gene: -; j_gene: TRBJ2-1; CDR3nt: TGCGCCAGCAGCCAGCCGGGGGGCAGGAACAATGAGCAGTTCTTC; CDR3aa: CASSQPGGRNNEQFF
abundance: -; v_gene: TRBV5-5; d_gene: -; j_gene: TRBJ2-2; CDR3nt: TGTGCCAGGGGCCCTGGGATAGCGAACACCGGGGAGCTGTTTTTT; CDR3aa: CARGPGIANTGELFF
abundance: few; v_gene: TRBV18; d_gene: -; j_gene: TRBJ2-5; CDR3nt: TGTGCCAGCTCACCACCGAAGGAAGAGACCCAGTACTTC; CDR3aa: CASSPPKEETQYF
abundance: many; v_gene: TRBV12-3/TRBV12-4; d_gene: TRBD1; j_gene: TRBJ1-5; CDR3nt: TGTGCCAGCAGTCGGACAGGGGATCAGCCCCAGCATTTT; CDR3aa: CASSRTGDQPQHF
abundance: many; v_gene: TRBV7-9; d_gene: -; j_gene: TRBJ1-1; CDR3nt: TGTGCCAGCAGCCCGCGGACGGTGAGAGCTTTCTTT; CDR3aa: CASSPRTVRAFF
abundance: many; v_gene: TRBV12-3/TRBV12-4; d_gene: TRBD1; j_gene: TRBJ2-7; CDR3nt: TGTGCCAGCAGGTTCACAGGGGAAGGCTACGAGCAGTACTTC; CDR3aa: CASRFTGEGYEQYF
abundance: many; v_gene: TRBV12-3/TRBV12-4; d_gene: TRBD2; j_gene: TRBJ2-1; CDR3nt: TGTGCCAGCAGTAACTATAGCGGGGGGGCCTTCTACAATGAGCAGTTCTTC; CDR3aa: CASSNYSGGAFYNEQFF
abundance: many; v_gene: TRBV12-3/TRBV12-4; d_gene: TRBD1; j_gene: TRBJ2-7; CDR3nt: TGTGCCAGCAGTCCGACAGGGGCCGAGCAGTACTTC; CDR3aa: CASSPTGAEQYF
abundance: many; v_gene: TRBV5-4; d_gene: -; j_gene: TRBJ2-5; CDR3nt: TGTGCCAGCAGCTTTGGCGGGGCAGGCAGGGAGACCCAGTACTTC; CDR3aa: CASSFGGAGRETQYF
abundance: many; v_gene: TRBV7-2; d_gene: -; j_gene: TRBJ2-2; CDR3nt: TGTGCCAGCGGGACTTACGGGGAGCTGTTTTTT; CDR3aa: CASGTYGELFF
abundance: many; v_gene: TRBV5-1; d_gene: TRBD1; j_gene: TRBJ1-1; CDR3nt: TGCGCCAGCAGCATCGGGACAGCGAACACTGAAGCTTTCTTT; CDR3aa: CASSIGTANTEAFF
abundance: many; v_gene: TRBV24-1; d_gene: -; j_gene: TRBJ2-2; CDR3nt: TGTGCCACCAGTGGTTTCAGCGCCTCGAACACCGGGGAGCTGTTTTTT; CDR3aa: CATSGFSASNTGELFF
abundance: many; v_gene: TRBV12-3/TRBV12-4; d_gene: -; j_gene: TRBJ1-5; CDR3nt: TGTGCCAGCAGAACGGACCGGAATCCCAATCAGCCCCAGCATTTT; CDR3aa: CASRTDRNPNQPQHF
abundance: many; v_gene: TRBV7-2; d_gene: -; j_gene: TRBJ2-5; CDR3nt: TGTGCCAGCACCAAGCAGGAGACCCAGTACTTC; CDR3aa: CASTKQETQYF
abundance: many; v_gene: TRBV28; d_gene: -; j_gene: TRBJ2-5; CDR3nt: TGTGCCAGCAGTTTAACCGGGACACTCAGGGAGACCCAGTACTTC; CDR3aa: CASSLTGTLRETQYF
abundance: many; v_gene: TRBV5-1; d_gene: -; j_gene: TRBJ1-1; CDR3nt: TGCGCCAGCAGATCCGGCGGGGCAGAGAGTAACACTGAAGCTTTCTTT; CDR3aa: CASRSGGAESNTEAFF
abundance: many; v_gene: TRBV5-1; d_gene: -; j_gene: TRBJ1-5; CDR3nt: TGCGCCAGCAGCACGGACCCCTTTCAGCCCCAGCATTTT; CDR3aa: CASSTDPFQPQHF
abundance: many; v_gene: TRBV6-2/TRBV6-3; d_gene: -; j_gene: TRBJ2-2; CDR3nt: TGTGCCAGCGCGGGACAGATCACCGGGGAGCTGTTTTTT; CDR3aa: CASAGQITGELFF
abundance: many; v_gene: TRBV29-1; d_gene: -; j_gene: TRBJ2-1; CDR3nt: TGCAGCGTTGATCTCCGGGTTGAGCAGTTCTTC; CDR3aa: CSVDLRVEQFF
abundance: many; v_gene: TRBV29-1; d_gene: TRBD1; j_gene: TRBJ2-2; CDR3nt: TGCAGCGGACTGGACAGGGCGAACACCGGGGAGCTGTTTTTT; CDR3aa: CSGLDRANTGELFF
abundance: many; v_gene: TRBV29-1; d_gene: -; j_gene: TRBJ2-5; CDR3nt: TGCAGCGTTGGTGATGCCGGGGGAGAGACCCAGTACTTC; CDR3aa: CSVGDAGGETQYF
abundance: many; v_gene: TRBV12-3/TRBV12-4; d_gene: TRBD1; j_gene: TRBJ2-1; CDR3nt: TGTGCCAGCAGTCTACTGGTCTTGACAGGGGATGAGCAGTTCTTC; CDR3aa: CASSLLVLTGDEQFF
abundance: many; v_gene: TRBV5-4; d_gene: TRBD2; j_gene: TRBJ2-3; CDR3nt: TGTGCCAGCAGCCGGGGACTAGCGGGAGGTCGGGCAGATACGCAGTATTTT; CDR3aa: CASSRGLAGGRADTQYF
abundance: few; v_gene: TRBV6-5; d_gene: TRBD2; j_gene: TRBJ2-3; CDR3nt: TGTGCCAGCAGTTACTCGGGGACTAGCGGGAGCTTGGATACGCAGTATTTT; CDR3aa: CASSYSGTSGSLDTQYF
abundance: -; v_gene: TRBV20-1; d_gene: -; j_gene: TRBJ2-2; CDR3nt: TGCAGTGCTGGCCTGGACAGCCCTTCGAACACCGGGGAGCTGTTTTTT; CDR3aa: CSAGLDSPSNTGELFF
abundance: -; v_gene: TRBV4-3; d_gene: TRBD1; j_gene: TRBJ1-4; CDR3nt: TGCGCCAGCAGCCCGCGAGGGACAGGGGAAGAAAAACTGTTTTTT; CDR3aa: CASSPRGTGEEKLFF
abundance: many; v_gene: TRBV24-1; d_gene: -; j_gene: TRBJ2-5; CDR3nt: TGTGCCACCAGTGAGCCGGGAGATTTTATGGAGACCCAGTACTTC; CDR3aa: CATSEPGDFMETQYF
abundance: many; v_gene: TRBV24-1; d_gene: TRBD1; j_gene: TRBJ1-2; CDR3nt: TGTGCCACCAGTGGGACAGGGGGAGGCTATGGCTACACCTTC; CDR3aa: CATSGTGGGYGYTF
abundance: -; v_gene: TRBV28; d_gene: -; j_gene: TRBJ1-1; CDR3nt: TGTGCCAGCAGTTTGGTGGGCCCCGCCACTGAAGCTTTCTTT; CDR3aa: CASSLVGPATEAFF
abundance: -; v_gene: TRBV14; d_gene: -; j_gene: TRBJ1-5; CDR3nt: TGTGCCAGCAGCCACCCGGGATCCCGCCGGGAATTTCGGCCCCAGCATTTT; CDR3aa: CASSHPGSRREFRPQHF
abundance: -; v_gene: TRBV6-2/TRBV6-3; d_gene: -; j_gene: TRBJ1-5; CDR3nt: TGTGCCAGCAGTTATTCCGACAGCTCCTATCAGCCCCAGCATTTT; CDR3aa: CASSYSDSSYQPQHF
abundance: many; v_gene: TRBV4-1; d_gene: -; j_gene: TRBJ1-5; CDR3nt: TGCGCCAGCAGCCAAGTTGGCAGGGCGAGAAATCAGCCCCAGCATTTT; CDR3aa: CASSQVGRARNQPQHF